This is a list of T cell receptor beta chains from one sample in a study of blood T cell repertoires in COVID-19. The method was immunoSEQ multiplex PCR; TCRdb's version includes in-frame clones alone and lacks a portion of them. This repertoire shows under 95,000 clones, 82% found once; its top ten account for roughly 11%. Sequencing was performed on peripheral blood. These receptor sequences come from a man in his fifties or sixties with acute or convalescent COVID-19. Each CDR3 is given with its conserved first and last residue. Fields, in order: D gene, J gene, V gene, clone size, CDR3 DNA, CDR3 protein. The D gene is left open where the match is weak. Only some rows state a clone size, as once, few, many or a class for expanded clones.

d_call: TRBD1; j_call: TRBJ1-1; v_call: TRBV30; clone_size: once; cdr3_nt: TGTGCCTGGAGTACCGACAGGGCAGGAGAAGCTTTCTTT; cdr3_aa: CAWSTDRAGEAFF
d_call: TRBD2; j_call: TRBJ2-5; v_call: TRBV28; clone_size: once; cdr3_nt: TGTGCCAGCAGTTCAAGACTAGCGGGAACAGAGACCCAGTACTTC; cdr3_aa: CASSSRLAGTETQYF
d_call: -; j_call: TRBJ1-2; v_call: TRBV10-3; clone_size: -; cdr3_nt: TGTGCCATCAGTCTGGAAGCGGGGCAGGCCTATGGCTACACCTTC; cdr3_aa: CAISLEAGQAYGYTF
d_call: -; j_call: TRBJ1-1; v_call: TRBV11-2; clone_size: -; cdr3_nt: TGTGCCAGCAGCGAGTTCGGGGGGGCTGAAGCTTTCTTT; cdr3_aa: CASSEFGGAEAFF
d_call: TRBD1; j_call: TRBJ1-1; v_call: TRBV19; clone_size: -; cdr3_nt: TGTGCCAGTAAGGGCAGGGGGCGCATGAACACTGAAGCTTTCTTT; cdr3_aa: CASKGRGRMNTEAFF
d_call: -; j_call: TRBJ2-1; v_call: TRBV19; clone_size: -; cdr3_nt: TGTGCCAGTGGGCAGGGCTTGAATGACTACAATGAGCAGTTCTTC; cdr3_aa: CASGQGLNDYNEQFF
d_call: TRBD1; j_call: TRBJ2-3; v_call: TRBV5-1; clone_size: once; cdr3_nt: TGCGCCAGCAGTTTGGGACAGGGCCCCACAGATACGCAGTATTTT; cdr3_aa: CASSLGQGPTDTQYF
d_call: -; j_call: TRBJ2-7; v_call: TRBV5-6; clone_size: -; cdr3_nt: TGTGCCAGCAGCTTGGCAGGGTTCGAGCAGTACTTC; cdr3_aa: CASSLAGFEQYF
d_call: -; j_call: TRBJ1-4; v_call: TRBV2; clone_size: -; cdr3_nt: TGTGCCAGCAGGGTTGAAACAGGGTTGGAAAAACTGTTTTTT; cdr3_aa: CASRVETGLEKLFF
d_call: -; j_call: TRBJ1-5; v_call: TRBV19; clone_size: -; cdr3_nt: TGTGCCAGTAGTCCTTCGGGATTTTGGGGATATCAGCCCCAGCATTTT; cdr3_aa: CASSPSGFWGYQPQHF
d_call: TRBD1; j_call: TRBJ1-6; v_call: TRBV6-6; clone_size: -; cdr3_nt: TGTGCCACCGAGGGACAGGATTCACCCCTCCACTTT; cdr3_aa: CATEGQDSPLHF
d_call: -; j_call: TRBJ2-3; v_call: TRBV12-3/TRBV12-4; clone_size: -; cdr3_nt: TGTGCCAGCAGTCTCAGGGGCACAGATACGCAGTATTTT; cdr3_aa: CASSLRGTDTQYF
d_call: TRBD2; j_call: TRBJ2-3; v_call: TRBV11-2; clone_size: -; cdr3_nt: TGTGCCAGCAGCCCCCGGGGGGGGGAAACAGATACGCAGTATTTT; cdr3_aa: CASSPRGGETDTQYF
d_call: TRBD1; j_call: TRBJ2-7; v_call: TRBV11-2; clone_size: once; cdr3_nt: TGTGCCAGCAGCTTAGTAGGGACAGGGGTCCACGAGCAGTACTTC; cdr3_aa: CASSLVGTGVHEQYF
d_call: TRBD1; j_call: TRBJ1-2; v_call: TRBV12-3/TRBV12-4; clone_size: -; cdr3_nt: TGTGCCAGCAGCCCGGGACAGGCCTATGGCTACACCTTC; cdr3_aa: CASSPGQAYGYTF
d_call: -; j_call: TRBJ1-1; v_call: TRBV6-2/TRBV6-3; clone_size: -; cdr3_nt: TGTGCCAGCAGTCCCGCAACAGTGAACACTGAAGCTTTCTTT; cdr3_aa: CASSPATVNTEAFF
d_call: TRBD1; j_call: TRBJ1-6; v_call: TRBV19; clone_size: -; cdr3_nt: TGTGCCAGTAGTATATTGGACAGGGGAGTCAATTCACCCCTCCACTTT; cdr3_aa: CASSILDRGVNSPLHF
d_call: TRBD1; j_call: TRBJ2-7; v_call: TRBV6-5; clone_size: -; cdr3_nt: TGTGCCAGCAGTTACTCCAGGGGGCCCTACGAGCAGTACTTC; cdr3_aa: CASSYSRGPYEQYF
d_call: TRBD2; j_call: TRBJ2-3; v_call: TRBV27; clone_size: -; cdr3_nt: TGTGCCAGCAGTTCAGTGACTAGCGGGGGCGGTTATACGCAGTATTTT; cdr3_aa: CASSSVTSGGGYTQYF
d_call: -; j_call: TRBJ1-3; v_call: TRBV7-2; clone_size: -; cdr3_nt: TGTGCCAGCAGTCCAATGCGAGCACCCTCTGGAAACACCATATATTTT; cdr3_aa: CASSPMRAPSGNTIYF
d_call: -; j_call: TRBJ2-1; v_call: TRBV21-1; clone_size: -; cdr3_nt: TGTGCCAGCAGCGAGACTAGCGGGGGGAATGATGAGCAGTTCTTC; cdr3_aa: CASSETSGGNDEQFF
d_call: -; j_call: TRBJ1-2; v_call: TRBV9; clone_size: -; cdr3_nt: TGTGCCAGCAGCGTAGAGAGCACCCTCTATGGCTACACCTTC; cdr3_aa: CASSVESTLYGYTF
d_call: -; j_call: TRBJ1-1; v_call: TRBV6-5; clone_size: few; cdr3_nt: TGTGCCAGTAAAGGGGGTCATGAAGCTTTCTTT; cdr3_aa: CASKGGHEAFF
d_call: -; j_call: TRBJ1-4; v_call: TRBV5-4; clone_size: -; cdr3_nt: TGTGCCCCCAGGACAAACACTAATGAAAAACTGTTTTTT; cdr3_aa: CAPRTNTNEKLFF
d_call: TRBD1; j_call: TRBJ1-5; v_call: TRBV7-8; clone_size: -; cdr3_nt: TGTGCCAGCAGCTTAGTTCGGGACAGGGAGGGTCTTAGCAATCAGCCCCAGCATTTT; cdr3_aa: CASSLVRDREGLSNQPQHF
d_call: TRBD1; j_call: TRBJ1-5; v_call: TRBV4-1; clone_size: -; cdr3_nt: TGCGCCAGCAGCCAGGGGACAGGGGTGAATCAGCCCCAGCATTTT; cdr3_aa: CASSQGTGVNQPQHF
d_call: TRBD2; j_call: TRBJ2-5; v_call: TRBV7-3; clone_size: once; cdr3_nt: TGTGCCAGCAGCTTAGCTAGCGGCTCAGAGACCCAGTACTTC; cdr3_aa: CASSLASGSETQYF
d_call: -; j_call: TRBJ1-1; v_call: TRBV5-1; clone_size: -; cdr3_nt: TGCGCCAGCAGCTCGATCACAGCGAACACTGAAGCTTTCTTT; cdr3_aa: CASSSITANTEAFF
d_call: -; j_call: TRBJ1-4; v_call: TRBV29-1; clone_size: -; cdr3_nt: TGCAGCGTCTCACCCAGGGAAGGGGAAAAACTGTTTTTT; cdr3_aa: CSVSPREGEKLFF
d_call: -; j_call: TRBJ1-4; v_call: TRBV18; clone_size: -; cdr3_nt: TGTGCCAGCTCACCACGGCAGGCTGCAACTAATGAAAAACTGTTTTTT; cdr3_aa: CASSPRQAATNEKLFF
d_call: TRBD1; j_call: TRBJ2-1; v_call: TRBV20-1; clone_size: -; cdr3_nt: TGCAGTGCTAGTGCATACAGGGGCCGTAGCTATGAGCAGTTCTTC; cdr3_aa: CSASAYRGRSYEQFF
d_call: -; j_call: TRBJ1-1; v_call: TRBV18; clone_size: few; cdr3_nt: TGTGCCAGCTCACCAGTGGGGGGGACTGAAGCTTTCTTT; cdr3_aa: CASSPVGGTEAFF
d_call: -; j_call: TRBJ1-2; v_call: TRBV9; clone_size: -; cdr3_nt: TGTGCCAGCAGCGTAGAATCCAGGGCTAACTATGGCTACACCTTC; cdr3_aa: CASSVESRANYGYTF
d_call: TRBD2; j_call: TRBJ2-2; v_call: TRBV24-1; clone_size: once; cdr3_nt: TGTGCCACCCTCGGGGGGCTAGCGGGAAACACCGGGGAGCTGTTTTTT; cdr3_aa: CATLGGLAGNTGELFF
d_call: -; j_call: TRBJ1-1; v_call: TRBV11-2; clone_size: -; cdr3_nt: TGTGCCAGCAGCAGCGGGCCAGTGAACACTGAAGCTTTCTTT; cdr3_aa: CASSSGPVNTEAFF
d_call: -; j_call: TRBJ1-6; v_call: TRBV4-3; clone_size: -; cdr3_nt: TGCGCCAGCAGCCAAGATCGGGGTGGGGGGACACCCCTCCACTTT; cdr3_aa: CASSQDRGGGTPLHF
d_call: -; j_call: TRBJ2-1; v_call: TRBV28; clone_size: -; cdr3_nt: TGTGCCAGCAGTTTCGAATCAGGGTTTTCCTACAATGAGCAGTTCTTC; cdr3_aa: CASSFESGFSYNEQFF
d_call: -; j_call: TRBJ2-5; v_call: TRBV6-2/TRBV6-3; clone_size: once; cdr3_nt: TGTGCCAGCAGCCAAGAGGAGACCCAGTACTTC; cdr3_aa: CASSQEETQYF
d_call: -; j_call: TRBJ1-2; v_call: TRBV11-2; clone_size: few; cdr3_nt: TGTGCCAGCAGCTTAGATCTAACGGGGATCTATGGCTACACCTTC; cdr3_aa: CASSLDLTGIYGYTF
d_call: TRBD2; j_call: TRBJ2-7; v_call: TRBV4-3; clone_size: -; cdr3_nt: TGCGCCAGCAGCCAAGATTCTAGCGGGGAGGGCCTAGAGAGCTCCTACGAGCAGTACTTC; cdr3_aa: CASSQDSSGEGLESSYEQYF
d_call: TRBD2; j_call: TRBJ2-1; v_call: TRBV6-2/TRBV6-3; clone_size: -; cdr3_nt: TGTGCCAGCAGCTCAGGGGGAGCGGGGGGCCGATTCTCCTACAATGAGCAGTTCTTC; cdr3_aa: CASSSGGAGGRFSYNEQFF
d_call: -; j_call: TRBJ1-4; v_call: TRBV4-3; clone_size: -; cdr3_nt: TGCGCCAGCAGCCAAGGCCAATTGAGGGTGGGGTCAGGAGAGGAAACTAATGAAAAACTGTTTTTT; cdr3_aa: CASSQGQLRVGSGEETNEKLFF
d_call: TRBD1; j_call: TRBJ1-2; v_call: TRBV2; clone_size: -; cdr3_nt: TGTGCCAGCTCCCCGAGGGGGCCCTCACTAGGAGGCTACACCTTC; cdr3_aa: CASSPRGPSLGGYTF
d_call: TRBD1; j_call: TRBJ1-2; v_call: TRBV5-6; clone_size: -; cdr3_nt: TGTGCCAGCAGCCTACAGGGGGCTTCTGGCTACACCTTC; cdr3_aa: CASSLQGASGYTF
d_call: TRBD1; j_call: TRBJ1-6; v_call: TRBV5-1; clone_size: -; cdr3_nt: TGCGCCAGCAGCTTTCAGGGACAGGGTGATTCACCCCTCCACTTT; cdr3_aa: CASSFQGQGDSPLHF
d_call: -; j_call: TRBJ2-5; v_call: TRBV18; clone_size: -; cdr3_nt: TGTGCCAGCTCTCCAGCTCCGGGACAACAAGAGACCCAGTACTTC; cdr3_aa: CASSPAPGQQETQYF
d_call: TRBD2; j_call: TRBJ2-3; v_call: TRBV7-3; clone_size: -; cdr3_nt: TGTGCCAGCAGCCCGGGACTAGCGGGAGGAGGAAGGCTACGCACAGATACGCAGTATTTT; cdr3_aa: CASSPGLAGGGRLRTDTQYF
d_call: -; j_call: TRBJ2-3; v_call: TRBV5-6; clone_size: -; cdr3_nt: TGTGCCAGCAGCGCGATTCCAGGTGCTAGCACAGATACGCAGTATTTT; cdr3_aa: CASSAIPGASTDTQYF